The next 18 T cell receptor beta chains were all read from a single sample in a study of regulatory T cells in long-lasting Graves disease. Combining iRepertoire HTBI primers with Arm-PCR of CDR3 regions, the authors built TCR beta libraries. Each CDR3 protein gets one entry after TCRdb re-called the multiplex PCR reads with MiXCR. The sample holds over 250,000 distinct CDR3 sequences, around 21% seen once. The time point denotes: persistent/refractory GD, antithyroid drugs over 5 years with positive TRAb. Extracted RNA from PBMCs served as the source of the TCR library. Sequenced here: peripheral blood mononuclear cells (PBMCs), sampled when the disease was refractory, from a patient treated with antithyroid drugs. These receptors were obtained from a female donor with Graves disease.

Many counts were recorded for this clonotype. V gene TRBV7-2 combines with J gene TRBJ1-1; no clear D gene. The CDR3 consists of 13 residues. Trimming pared 4 bases from V and 6 bases from J, leaving 12 bases between. Germline values: CDR1 SGHTA, CDR2 FQGNSA. The CDR3: CASSSRRASEAFF. In DNA form, the CDR3 reads TGTGCCAGCAGCTCCCGTCGGGCCTCTGAAGCTTTCTTT. Full variable domain (missing parts from reference TRBV7-2 and TRBJ1-1): GAGVSQSPSNKVTEKGKDVELRCDPISGHTALYWYRQSLGQGLEFLIYFQGNSAPDKSGLPSDRFSAERTGGSVSTLTIQRTQQEDSAVYLCASSSRRASEAFFGQGTRLTVV.

This clonotype was recorded many times. The rearrangement links TRBV20-1 to TRBJ2-7; 12 nucleotides line up with TRBD2. Per the germline V gene, CDR1 is DFQATT and CDR2 is SNEGSKA (reference sequence). CDR3 length equals 14 residues. The J segment lost 2 bases and the V segment lost 3 bases, leaving 2 bases of the junction unmatched. CDR3 sequence (DNA): TGCAGTGCTAGTTGGACTAGCGGGGCCTACGAGCAGTACTTC. Amino acids: CSASWTSGAYEQYF.

This clonotype was detected only a few times. This chain links TRBV10-3 with TRBJ2-1, with 7 bases matching TRBD2. V shed 0 bases and J 4 bases; nucleotides not matched to a gene: 15. The CDR3 spans 19 residues. Per the germline V gene, CDR1 is ENHRY and CDR2 is SYGVKD. The CDR3 sequence is CAISESSGGRWRPYNEQFF. DNA for the CDR3: TGTGCCATCAGTGAGTCGTCAGGCGGGAGATGGAGACCTTACAATGAGCAGTTCTTC.

This chain connects TRBV7-9 to TRBJ1-1, with D unresolved. Trimming took 4 bases from V and 0 from J, leaving 6 bases between them. Germline assignment: CDR1 SEHNR and CDR2 FQNEAQ (reference sequence). This CDR3 contains 13 residues. CDR3 bases: TGTGCCAGCAGCTCTGTCATGAACACTGAAGCTTTCTTT. Amino acid sequence: CASSSVMNTEAFF.

V and J are TRBV11-2 and TRBJ2-5, with D possibly called TRBD1 or TRBD2 (5 bases each). V was clipped by 7 bases and J by 2 bases, with 23 bases between them. CDR3 length: 17 amino acids. Germline lookup yields CDR1 SGHAT and CDR2 FQNNGV. DNA of the CDR3: TGTGCCAGCAACCTATTCGTAGGGCAGGGACGACAAGAGACCCAGTACTTC. Protein: CASNLFVGQGRQETQYF.

This clonotype was picked up many times. This chain connects TRBV7-8 to TRBJ1-5, with a tentative D call TRBD1 (6 bases). This CDR3 spans 15 amino acids. Looked up from germline, CDR1 is SGHVS and CDR2 is FQNEAQ. Trimming left V 1 base short and J 2 bases short, with 9 bases between. The CDR3, as DNA: TGTGCCAGCAGCTTAGGCAGGGGTGGCAATCAGCCCCAGCATTTT. Its translation: CASSLGRGGNQPQHF.

The chain uses TRBV7-9 and TRBJ2-7; D ambiguous. V was clipped by 7 bases and J by 3 bases, with 13 bases between them. The germline V gene encodes CDR1 SEHNR and CDR2 FQNEAQ (reference sequence). The length of the CDR3 is 13 residues. The CDR3 nucleotides are TGTGCCAGCAACCCGGACGGAAACTACGAGCAGTACTTC. This sequence encodes CASNPDGNYEQYF.

This clonotype was counted a few times. The chain recombines TRBV7-2 with TRBJ2-2; unclear D gene. The V gene lost 1 base and the J gene lost 7 bases, with 10 bases spanning the gap. CDR3 length equals 14 residues. Germline CDR1 SGHTA, CDR2 FQGNSA. The CDR3 DNA follows: TGTGCCAGCAGCTTAGTTCCGGATTTCGGGGAGCTGTTTTTT. This gives the protein CASSLVPDFGELFF.

This clonotype was seen many times. This sequence joins TRBV6-1 and TRBJ2-5; 7 bases line up with TRBD2. After removal of 7 bases from V and 4 bases from J, the junction contained 9 bases not matched to a gene. The germline V gene has CDR1 MNHNS and CDR2 SASEGT. This CDR3 comprises 14 residues. For the CDR3, the DNA is TGTGCCAGCAAGCCGAGACTAGCTCTAGAGACCCAGTACTTC. Translating gives CASKPRLALETQYF.

This clonotype was observed at least ten times. CDR3 coding DNA: TGTGCCAGCCGGGACCCGGGCGCTGAAGCTTTCTTT. It specifies CASRDPGAEAFF. The chain links TRBV28 to TRBJ1-1, with a weak D call TRBD1 (5 bases). The CDR3 consists of 12 residues. Germline V gives CDR1 MDHEN, CDR2 SYDVKM. Deletions cut 8 bases from V and 6 bases from J, with 13 bases between.

This clonotype was seen ten or more times. The V gene is TRBV7-2, the J gene TRBJ1-1; D may be TRBD1 (5 bases). CDR1 is SGHTA, CDR2 FQGNSA, per germline. This CDR3 is 14 amino acids long. V lost 4 bases and J lost 1, with 10 bases in between. In DNA form, the CDR3 reads TGTGCCAGCAGCTCGTGGACAAAGAACACTGAAGCTTTCTTT. Translating gives CASSSWTKNTEAFF.

This clonotype has at least ten counts. The chain uses TRBV3-1 and TRBJ2-7; D gene uncertain. The germline CDR1 and CDR2 sequences are LGHDT and YNNKEL (reference sequence). With 3 bases removed from V and 0 bases from J, the gap between germline ends came to 6 bases. The CDR3 is 13 amino acids. The DNA for the CDR3 is TGTGCCAGCAGCCATCCCAGCTCCTACGAGCAGTACTTC. Protein product: CASSHPSSYEQYF.

This clonotype was seen repeatedly, ten times or more. CDR3: CAGRGARTEAFF. CDR3 sequence (DNA): TGTGCCGGTCGGGGGGCGCGGACTGAAGCTTTCTTT. The chain is built from TRBV6-1 and TRBJ1-1, with D tentatively TRBD1 (6 bases). V was trimmed by 11 bases and J by 5 bases, leaving 15 bases between them. Germline assignment: CDR1 MNHNS and CDR2 SASEGT. This CDR3 region has 12 residues.

The J gene is TRBJ1-4, the V gene TRBV19; D gene ambiguous. The CDR3 consists of 15 residues. V was shortened by 5 bases and J by 8 bases, with 18 bases between the two germline ends. Germline V gene sequence: CDR1 LNHDA, CDR2 SQIVND (reference sequence). The chain's CDR3 is CASSAWTPEGEKLFF. CDR3 nucleotides: TGTGCCAGTAGTGCCTGGACCCCGGAAGGGGAAAAACTGTTTTTT.

This clonotype was observed at least ten times. The V gene is TRBV11-2, the J gene TRBJ2-1; 12 nucleotides agree with TRBD2. V was pared by 2 bases and J by 8 bases, with 7 bases of the junction left unmatched. Per the germline V gene, CDR1 is SGHAT and CDR2 is FQNNGV. The CDR3 is 16 amino acids. The CDR3 sequence is CASSLPGLAGFHEQFF. CDR3 nucleotide sequence: TGTGCCAGCAGCTTACCCGGACTAGCGGGATTCCATGAGCAGTTCTTC.

This clonotype has ten or more counts. The chain links TRBV20-1 to TRBJ2-6, with a weak D call TRBD1 (6 bases). V was cut by 6 bases and J by 2 bases, with 14 bases left in between. The CDR3 contains 15 residues. Germline V gene data show CDR1 as DFQATT and CDR2 as SNEGSKA (reference sequence). The CDR3 reads CSARPSGAGANVLTF. Written as DNA, the CDR3 is TGCAGTGCCAGACCGTCAGGGGCTGGGGCCAACGTCCTGACTTTC.

This chain connects TRBV4-1 to TRBJ1-5; no reliable D call. This CDR3 contains 15 residues. Trimming cost V 0 bases and J 5 bases, with 11 bases left between them. From germline, CDR1 is MGHRA and CDR2 YSYEKL. The CDR3 sequence: CASSQETRVDQPQHF. CDR3 in DNA: TGCGCCAGCAGCCAAGAGACGAGGGTTGATCAGCCCCAGCATTTT.

This chain links TRBV7-3 with TRBJ2-7, with D unresolved. Germline lookup yields CDR1 SGHTA and CDR2 FQGTGA. With 7 bases removed from V and 3 bases from J, the gap between germline ends came to 7 bases. This CDR3 is 11 amino acids long. CDR3 loop: CASIGRYEQYF. The CDR3 DNA reads TGTGCCAGCATCGGTCGCTACGAGCAGTACTTC.